Listed below are T cell receptor beta chains from one sample, sequenced in a study of blood T cell repertoires in COVID-19. Assay used: immunoSEQ multiplex PCR; TCRdb lists only in-frame clones, some missing. This table has around 180,000 clones, about 80% appearing once. The source material was peripheral blood. Receptors originate from a man in his 70s with active or convalescent COVID-19. Both conserved end residues are part of each CDR3. The order of the fields is D gene, V gene, J gene, clone size, CDR3 protein, CDR3 DNA. The D gene is left open where the match is weak. Rows may omit the clone size; those that give it use once, few, many or a size class.

D: NA
V: TRBV7-3
J: TRBJ2-6
size: NA
CDR3: CASSLRSSGANVLTF
DNA: TGTGCCAGCAGCCTTCGGAGCTCTGGGGCCAACGTCCTGACTTTC

D: TRBD2
V: TRBV20-1
J: TRBJ2-5
size: NA
CDR3: CSASGAGLAGVVLETQYF
DNA: TGCAGTGCTAGTGGGGCGGGACTAGCGGGAGTAGTTTTAGAGACCCAGTACTTC

D: TRBD1
V: TRBV30
J: TRBJ2-7
size: NA
CDR3: CAWGLPGQGREYF
DNA: TGTGCCTGGGGCCTACCGGGACAGGGAAGGGAGTACTTC

D: TRBD2
V: TRBV18
J: TRBJ2-1
size: NA
CDR3: CASSPLELLAGYYNEQFF
DNA: TGTGCCAGCTCACCCCTCGAACTTTTAGCGGGGTACTACAATGAGCAGTTCTTC

D: NA
V: TRBV10-3
J: TRBJ1-2
size: NA
CDR3: CAISESGGQIYGYTF
DNA: TGTGCCATCAGTGAGTCGGGGGGGCAGATATATGGCTACACCTTC

D: NA
V: TRBV2
J: TRBJ2-6
size: NA
CDR3: CASRAIPSGANVLTF
DNA: TGTGCCAGCAGGGCCATCCCGTCTGGGGCCAACGTCCTGACTTTC

D: NA
V: TRBV6-2/TRBV6-3
J: TRBJ2-3
size: NA
CDR3: CASSYYLPTGITDTQYF
DNA: TGTGCCAGCAGTTACTACCTCCCGACAGGAATTACAGATACGCAGTATTTT

D: NA
V: TRBV30
J: TRBJ2-3
size: NA
CDR3: CAWSVTAIGVKQYF
DNA: TGTGCCTGGAGTGTCACCGCTATAGGGGTAAAGCAGTATTTT

D: TRBD1
V: TRBV6-5
J: TRBJ1-1
size: NA
CDR3: CASRRQGTNTEAFF
DNA: TGTGCCAGCAGGCGACAGGGGACGAACACTGAAGCTTTCTTT

D: NA
V: TRBV15
J: TRBJ1-1
size: NA
CDR3: CATSPGTYTEAFF
DNA: TGTGCCACCAGCCCGGGGACATACACTGAAGCTTTCTTT

D: TRBD2
V: TRBV5-1
J: TRBJ2-2
size: NA
CDR3: CASSRTSGTDTGELFF
DNA: TGCGCCAGCAGCCGGACTAGCGGGACGGACACCGGGGAGCTGTTTTTT

D: TRBD1
V: TRBV5-1
J: TRBJ2-2
size: large
CDR3: CASSWGTANTGELFF
DNA: TGCGCCAGCAGCTGGGGGACAGCGAACACCGGGGAGCTGTTTTTT

D: NA
V: TRBV5-1
J: TRBJ2-2
size: many
CDR3: CASSLLDTGELFF
DNA: TGCGCCAGCAGCTTGTTAGACACCGGGGAGCTGTTTTTT

D: NA
V: TRBV10-3
J: TRBJ1-2
size: NA
CDR3: CAISEPTGSYQPGYTF
DNA: TGTGCCATCAGTGAGCCCACAGGATCCTATCAGCCTGGCTACACCTTC

D: NA
V: TRBV4-2
J: TRBJ1-4
size: NA
CDR3: CASSQPGDEKLFF
DNA: TGTGCCAGCAGCCAGCCCGGGGATGAAAAACTGTTTTTT

D: TRBD1
V: TRBV5-4
J: TRBJ2-2
size: NA
CDR3: CASSFYQGAPTGELFF
DNA: TGTGCCAGCAGCTTCTACCAGGGGGCTCCCACCGGGGAGCTGTTTTTT

D: NA
V: TRBV5-1
J: TRBJ2-4
size: NA
CDR3: CASSLDGGAKNIQYF
DNA: TGCGCCAGCAGCTTGGATGGAGGAGCCAAAAACATTCAGTACTTC

D: NA
V: TRBV23-1
J: TRBJ2-2
size: NA
CDR3: CASSPQGTGSLLALEVDCTGELFF
DNA: TGCGCCAGCAGTCCCCAGGGAACAGGGAGCCTGCTAGCCCTCGAGGTGGACTGCACCGGGGAGCTGTTTTTT

D: NA
V: TRBV18
J: TRBJ2-7
size: NA
CDR3: CASSATDSSYEQYF
DNA: TGTGCCAGCTCAGCTACAGACAGTAGCTACGAGCAGTACTTC

D: TRBD1
V: TRBV18
J: TRBJ1-1
size: NA
CDR3: CASSPSGTENTEAFF
DNA: TGTGCCAGCTCACCAAGTGGGACAGAGAACACTGAAGCTTTCTTT

D: TRBD1
V: TRBV7-3
J: TRBJ1-2
size: few
CDR3: CASSLGQGARNGYTF
DNA: TGTGCCAGCAGCTTGGGACAGGGGGCGCGGAATGGCTACACCTTC

D: NA
V: TRBV10-1
J: TRBJ2-3
size: NA
CDR3: CASSDGTRKVDTQYF
DNA: TGCGCCAGCAGTGATGGGACTCGGAAGGTAGATACGCAGTATTTT

D: NA
V: TRBV19
J: TRBJ1-1
size: many
CDR3: CASSIGAGGPRLTEAFF
DNA: TGTGCCAGTAGTATTGGCGCCGGGGGTCCCCGTCTCACTGAAGCTTTCTTT

D: NA
V: TRBV5-1
J: TRBJ2-6
size: NA
CDR3: CASSLVLSANVLTF
DNA: TGCGCCAGCAGCTTGGTCCTTTCGGCCAACGTCCTGACTTTC

D: NA
V: TRBV18
J: TRBJ1-2
size: NA
CDR3: CASSPSGRTNYGYTF
DNA: TGTGCCAGCTCACCTTCGGGGAGAACTAACTATGGCTACACCTTC

D: NA
V: TRBV6-5
J: TRBJ1-1
size: NA
CDR3: CASSYSRVSMNTEAFF
DNA: TGTGCCAGCAGTTACTCGAGGGTATCGATGAACACTGAAGCTTTCTTT